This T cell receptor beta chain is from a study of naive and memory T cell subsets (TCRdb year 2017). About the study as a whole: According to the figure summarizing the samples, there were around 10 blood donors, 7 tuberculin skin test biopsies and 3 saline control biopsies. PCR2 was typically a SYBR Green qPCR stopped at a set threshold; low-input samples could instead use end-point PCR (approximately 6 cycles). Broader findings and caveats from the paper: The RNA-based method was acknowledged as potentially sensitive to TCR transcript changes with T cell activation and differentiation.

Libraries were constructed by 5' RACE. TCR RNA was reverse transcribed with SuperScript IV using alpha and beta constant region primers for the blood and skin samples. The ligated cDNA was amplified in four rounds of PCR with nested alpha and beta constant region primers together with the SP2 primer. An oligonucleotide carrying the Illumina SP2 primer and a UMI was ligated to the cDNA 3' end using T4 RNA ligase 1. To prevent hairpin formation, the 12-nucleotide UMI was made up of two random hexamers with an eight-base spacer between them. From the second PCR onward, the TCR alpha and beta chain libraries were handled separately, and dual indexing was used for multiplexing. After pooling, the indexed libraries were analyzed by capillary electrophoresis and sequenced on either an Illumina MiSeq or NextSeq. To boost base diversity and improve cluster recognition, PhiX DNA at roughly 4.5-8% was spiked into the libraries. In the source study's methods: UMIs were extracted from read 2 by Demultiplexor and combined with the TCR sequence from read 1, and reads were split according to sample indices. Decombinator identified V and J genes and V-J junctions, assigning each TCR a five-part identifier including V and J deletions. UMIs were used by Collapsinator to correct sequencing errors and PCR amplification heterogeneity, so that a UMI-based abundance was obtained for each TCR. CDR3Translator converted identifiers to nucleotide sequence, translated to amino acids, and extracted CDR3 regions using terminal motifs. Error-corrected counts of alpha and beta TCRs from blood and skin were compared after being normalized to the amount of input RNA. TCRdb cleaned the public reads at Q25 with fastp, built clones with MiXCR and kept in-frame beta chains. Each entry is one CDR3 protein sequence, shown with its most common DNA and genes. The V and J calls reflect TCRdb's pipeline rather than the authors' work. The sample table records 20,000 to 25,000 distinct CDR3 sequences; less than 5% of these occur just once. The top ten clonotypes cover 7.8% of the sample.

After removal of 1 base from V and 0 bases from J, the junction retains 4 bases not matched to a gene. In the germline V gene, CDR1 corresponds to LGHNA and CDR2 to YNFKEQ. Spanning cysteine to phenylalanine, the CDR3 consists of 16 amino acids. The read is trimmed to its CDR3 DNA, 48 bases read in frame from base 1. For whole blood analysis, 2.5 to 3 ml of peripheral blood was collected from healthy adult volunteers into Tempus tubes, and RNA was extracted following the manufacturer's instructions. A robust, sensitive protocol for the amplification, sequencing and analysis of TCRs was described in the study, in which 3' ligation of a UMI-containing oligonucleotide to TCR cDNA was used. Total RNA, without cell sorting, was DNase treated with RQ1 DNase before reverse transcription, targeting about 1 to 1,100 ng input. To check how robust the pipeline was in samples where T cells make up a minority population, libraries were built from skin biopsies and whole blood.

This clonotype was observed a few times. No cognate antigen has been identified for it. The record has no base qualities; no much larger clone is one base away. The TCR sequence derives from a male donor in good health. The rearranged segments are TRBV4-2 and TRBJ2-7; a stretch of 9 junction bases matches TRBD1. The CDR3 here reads CASSQAGTGTSYEQYF. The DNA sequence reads TGTGCCAGCAGCCAAGCCGGGACAGGGACCTCCTACGAGCAGTACTTC.